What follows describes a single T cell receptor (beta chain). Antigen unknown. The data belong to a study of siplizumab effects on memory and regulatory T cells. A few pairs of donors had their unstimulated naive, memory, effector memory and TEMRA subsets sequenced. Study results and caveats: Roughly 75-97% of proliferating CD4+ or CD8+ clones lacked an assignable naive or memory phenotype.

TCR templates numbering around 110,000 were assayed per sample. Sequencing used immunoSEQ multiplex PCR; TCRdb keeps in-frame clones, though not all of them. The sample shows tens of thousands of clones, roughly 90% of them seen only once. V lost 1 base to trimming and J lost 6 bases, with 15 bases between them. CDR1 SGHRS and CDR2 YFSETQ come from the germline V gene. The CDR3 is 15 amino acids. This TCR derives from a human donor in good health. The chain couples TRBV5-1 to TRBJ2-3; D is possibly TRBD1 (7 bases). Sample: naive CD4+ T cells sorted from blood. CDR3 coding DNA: TGCGCCAGCAGCTTGCAGGGGGGAGTGGTGGATACGCAGTATTTT. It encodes CASSLQGGVVDTQYF.